These 21 T cell receptor beta chains were all obtained from the same sample, sequenced in a study of blood T cell repertoires in COVID-19. Only in-frame clones appear in the TCRdb table, and some are missing; sequencing was by immunoSEQ multiplex PCR. The repertoire holds 65,000 to 75,000 clones, with approximately 92% as singletons. Input material: peripheral blood. These receptors were obtained from a human donor with active COVID-19. The donor label of this sample is uncertain.

This CDR3 is CSVGGELLGDTQYF. CDR3 nucleotide sequence: TGCAGCGTGGGCGGGGAGCTCCTTGGAGATACGCAGTATTTT. V gene TRBV29-1 combines with J gene TRBJ2-3; D is possibly TRBD2 (6 bases). This CDR3 has 14 amino acids. Trimming pared 6 bases from V and 5 bases from J, leaving 18 bases between. The germline CDR1 and CDR2 sequences are SQVTM and ANQGSEA.

V and J are TRBV5-1 and TRBJ2-7, with 8 positions matching TRBD1. V dropped 4 bases and J dropped 0; count of bases not matched to a gene: 6. The germline V gene encodes CDR1 SGHRS and CDR2 YFSETQ. The CDR3 loop spans 15 amino acids. The CDR3 spells CASSPDRGSSYEQYF. The CDR3 bases are TGCGCCAGCAGCCCAGACAGGGGAAGCTCCTACGAGCAGTACTTC. The full variable domain, in which reference TRBV5-1 and TRBJ2-7 provide the parts outside the CDR3, is KAGVTQTPRYLIKTRGQQVTLSCSPISGHRSVSWYQQTPGQGLQFLFEYFSETQRNKGNFPGRFSGRQFSNSRSEMNVSTLELGDSALYLCASSPDRGSSYEQYFGPGTRLTVT.

The V call is TRBV27, the J call TRBJ1-5; no clear D. With 6 bases removed from V and 3 bases from J, the gap between germline ends came to 15 bases. The CDR3 loop spans 15 amino acids. CDR1 is MNHEY, CDR2 SMNVEV, per germline (reference sequence). The CDR3: CASSPSAGSNQPQHF. For the CDR3, the DNA is TGTGCCAGCAGCCCATCGGCAGGCTCCAATCAGCCCCAGCATTTT.

In this sample, this clone turned up once. The CDR3 here is CASSLVYGSSSYEQYF. Written as DNA, the CDR3 is TGTGCCAGCAGCTTAGTTTATGGCTCCAGCTCCTACGAGCAGTACTTC. The chain employs TRBV11-3 and TRBJ2-7; no clear D. There are 16 residues in the CDR3. Germline V gives CDR1 SGHNT, CDR2 YENEEA. Trimming shortened V by 1 base and J by 0 bases, and 13 bases separated the two germline ends.

This chain uses TRBV6-1 with TRBJ2-1; D is undetermined. The V and J ends lost 3 bases and 2 bases respectively, with 8 bases between them. The germline V gene has CDR1 MNHNS and CDR2 SASEGT. CDR3 length equals 14 residues. CDR3 protein: CASSESKPYNEQFF. The CDR3, as DNA: TGTGCCAGCAGTGAGAGTAAGCCCTACAATGAGCAGTTCTTC.

CDR3 sequence (DNA): TGTGCCAGCAGCTTATCTCAGGGGAGGGGTGATCAGCCCCAGCATTTT. It translates to CASSLSQGRGDQPQHF. The rearrangement links TRBV7-2 to TRBJ1-5; D might be TRBD1 (6 bases). In germline, CDR1 is SGHTA, CDR2 FQGNSA. The CDR3 consists of 16 residues. The V gene lost 2 bases and the J gene lost 5 bases, with 16 bases spanning the gap.

The chain uses TRBV27 and TRBJ1-5, with 8 bases matching TRBD1. Trimming at V came to 4 bases and at J to 5 bases, leaving 4 bases not matched to a gene. The CDR3 runs to 14 residues. CDR1 MNHEY and CDR2 SMNVEV come from the germline V gene (reference sequence). CDR3 nucleotides: TGTGCCAGCAGTTCGGGACAGGAATATCAGCCCCAGCATTTT. Translating gives CASSSGQEYQPQHF.

The chain couples TRBV9 to TRBJ2-7; TRBD2 matches at 7 bases. Germline CDR1 is SGDLS and CDR2 is YYNGEE. The junction had 5 bases not matched to a gene; V was cut back by 4 bases and J by 1 base. The CDR3 runs 14 residues. The CDR3 protein is CASSPWGGSYEQYF. The CDR3 DNA sequence: TGTGCCAGCAGCCCTTGGGGAGGGTCCTACGAGCAGTACTTC.

The chain employs TRBV7-6 and TRBJ2-7; D might be TRBD1 (5 bases). Between the trimmed V and J ends, which lost 3 bases and 3 bases, there was a span of 12 bases. This CDR3 has 14 residues. Germline CDR1 and CDR2: SGHVS and FNYEAQ. The DNA for the CDR3 is TGTGCCAGCAGCTTCCCCGGACAACTCTACGAGCAGTACTTC. Encoded protein: CASSFPGQLYEQYF.

The chain is built from TRBV27 and TRBJ2-7, with a weak D call TRBD2 (5 bases). In germline, CDR1 is MNHEY, CDR2 SMNVEV (reference sequence). The ends were cut back, 6 bases at V and 2 bases at J, with 14 bases in the middle. This CDR3 spans 14 amino acids. The CDR3 loop reads CASSLTGRTYEQYF. DNA of the CDR3: TGTGCCAGCAGCTTGACGGGAAGAACCTACGAGCAGTACTTC.

The chain couples TRBV25-1 to TRBJ2-1; tentatively, D is TRBD1 (6 bases). Trimming removed 3 bases at V and 5 bases at J, with 8 bases between. The CDR3 consists of 13 residues. The germline gives CDR1 MGHDK, CDR2 SYGVNS. The CDR3 DNA sequence: TGTGCCAGCAGTGAGTACAGGGACAATGAGCAGTTCTTC. Its protein product is CASSEYRDNEQFF.

The chain recombines TRBV5-1 with TRBJ2-5, with 11 bases fitting TRBD2. Trimming took 4 bases from V and 2 from J; bases not matched to a gene: 10. This CDR3 comprises 17 residues. CDR1 is SGHRS and CDR2 is YFSETQ in the germline V gene. The chain's CDR3 is CASSQRRTSGQQETQYF. The CDR3 coding sequence is TGCGCCAGCAGCCAAAGACGGACTAGCGGGCAACAAGAGACCCAGTACTTC.

This clone was recorded a few times. The chain couples TRBV9 to TRBJ1-3, with D uncertain. CDR3 size: 15 residues. The V gene's germline CDR1 is SGDLS and CDR2 YYNGEE. V shed 0 bases and J shed 0 bases, with 7 bases lying between them. The CDR3 protein is CASSVVGSSGNTIYF. CDR3 bases: TGTGCCAGCAGCGTAGTGGGCAGCTCTGGAAACACCATATATTTT.

The chain employs TRBV10-1 and TRBJ2-4; D is possibly TRBD1 (5 bases). V was cut by 2 bases and J by 1 base, with 9 bases left in between. The CDR3 sequence is 15 residues long. Per the germline V gene, CDR1 is WNHNN and CDR2 is SYGVQD (reference sequence). The CDR3 here is CASSEGAGAKNIQYF. CDR3 nucleotide sequence: TGCGCCAGCAGTGAGGGTGCAGGGGCCAAAAACATTCAGTACTTC.

The chain is built from TRBV6-5 and TRBJ2-1; TRBD2 matches 7 bases. The CDR3 is made up of 14 amino acids. The junction had 5 bases not matched to a gene; V was cut back by 5 bases and J by 4 bases. Germline V gives CDR1 MNHEY, CDR2 SVGAGI. This CDR3 is CASSMGGSYNEQFF. The CDR3 DNA reads as TGTGCCAGCAGTATGGGCGGGAGTTACAATGAGCAGTTCTTC.

The rearrangement links TRBV7-2 to TRBJ2-1; 7 bases are a match to TRBD2. The CDR3 contains 15 residues. Trimming took 3 bases from V and 4 from J; bases not matched to a gene: 6. Germline values: CDR1 SGHTA, CDR2 FQGNSA. CDR3 loop: CASSLGGTTYNEQFF. CDR3 nucleotide sequence: TGTGCCAGCAGCTTGGGTGGGACTACATACAATGAGCAGTTCTTC.

This CDR3 is CASSGDRAITDTQYF. For the CDR3, the DNA is TGTGCCAGCAGTGGGGACAGGGCCATCACAGATACGCAGTATTTT. The chain joins TRBV27 to TRBJ2-3; 9 nucleotides align to TRBD1. Looked up from germline, CDR1 is MNHEY and CDR2 is SMNVEV (reference sequence). CDR3 size: 15 residues. V was pared by 5 bases and J by 2 bases, with 5 bases of the junction left unmatched.

The V and J genes are TRBV7-3 and TRBJ2-3; a possible D gene is TRBD2 (5 bases). CDR1 and CDR2 from the germline V gene are SGHTA and FQGTGA. CDR3 size: 14 residues. The germline V and J ends were trimmed by 5 bases and 4 bases, with 13 bases remaining between them. The CDR3 spells CASSQGLSADTQYF. The CDR3 DNA reads TGTGCCAGCAGCCAAGGCCTTAGCGCAGATACGCAGTATTTT.

This clone was observed a single time. The rearrangement links TRBV24-1 to TRBJ2-5; D might be TRBD1 (6 bases). V lost 4 bases to trimming and J lost 5 bases, with 19 bases between them. The CDR3 sequence is 16 residues long. The V gene's germline CDR1 is KGHDR and CDR2 SFDVKD. Here the CDR3 reads CATSDPIAGASETQYF. The CDR3 DNA reads as TGTGCCACCAGTGACCCCATAGCAGGGGCTAGCGAGACCCAGTACTTC.

This chain uses TRBV27 with TRBJ2-7; 9 positions agree with TRBD2. In germline, CDR1 is MNHEY, CDR2 SMNVEV (reference sequence). J was trimmed by 4 bases and V by 2 bases; bases with no gene match: 3. This CDR3 is 14 amino acids long. Written as DNA, the CDR3 is TGTGCCAGCAGTTTAATGCGGGAGGGGTACGAGCAGTACTTC. As protein: CASSLMREGYEQYF.

The V and J genes are TRBV10-2 and TRBJ1-1; no firm D call. Per germline, CDR1 WSHSY and CDR2 SAAADI. CDR3 length: 13 amino acids. Trimming took 5 bases from V and 3 from J, leaving 10 bases between them. The CDR3 nucleotides read TGCGCCAGCAGTCCGGGGAGGGACACTGAAGCTTTCTTT. It is translated as CASSPGRDTEAFF.